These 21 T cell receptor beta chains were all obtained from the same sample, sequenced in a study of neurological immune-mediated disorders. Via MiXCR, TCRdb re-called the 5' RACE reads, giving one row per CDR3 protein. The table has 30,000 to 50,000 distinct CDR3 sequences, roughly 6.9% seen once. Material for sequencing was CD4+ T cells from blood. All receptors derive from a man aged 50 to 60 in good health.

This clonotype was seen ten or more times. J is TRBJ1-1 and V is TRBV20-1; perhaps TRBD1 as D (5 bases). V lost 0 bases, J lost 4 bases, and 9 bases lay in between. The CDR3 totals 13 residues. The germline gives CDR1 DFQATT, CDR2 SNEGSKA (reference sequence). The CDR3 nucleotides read TGCAGTGCTAGAGAGGCGAGGGGCACTGAAGCTTTCTTT. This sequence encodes CSAREARGTEAFF.

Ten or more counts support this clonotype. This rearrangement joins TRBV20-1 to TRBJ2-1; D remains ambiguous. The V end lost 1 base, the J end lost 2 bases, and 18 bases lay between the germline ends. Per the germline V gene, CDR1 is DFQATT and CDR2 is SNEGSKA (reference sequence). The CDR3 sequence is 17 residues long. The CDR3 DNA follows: TGCAGTGCTAGAGGCCTCGAGATCCACCATACCTACAATGAGCAGTTCTTC. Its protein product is CSARGLEIHHTYNEQFF.

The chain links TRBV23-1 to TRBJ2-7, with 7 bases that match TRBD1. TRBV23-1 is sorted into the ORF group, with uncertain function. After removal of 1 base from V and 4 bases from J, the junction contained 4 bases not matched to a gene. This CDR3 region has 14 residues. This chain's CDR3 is CASSQWTGAYEQYF. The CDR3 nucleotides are TGCGCCAGCAGTCAATGGACAGGAGCGTACGAGCAGTACTTC.

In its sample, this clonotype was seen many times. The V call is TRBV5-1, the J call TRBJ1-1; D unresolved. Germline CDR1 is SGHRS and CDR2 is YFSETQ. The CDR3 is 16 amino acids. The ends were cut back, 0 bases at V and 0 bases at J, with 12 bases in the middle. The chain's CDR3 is CASSLAPQIMNTEAFF. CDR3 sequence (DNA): TGCGCCAGCAGCTTGGCTCCCCAGATAATGAACACTGAAGCTTTCTTT.

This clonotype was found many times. The CDR3 protein is CASSPTTLGGRDTYEQYF. CDR3 nucleotides: TGTGCCAGCTCACCAACCACCCTGGGGGGCAGGGATACCTACGAGCAGTACTTC. The genes are TRBV18 and TRBJ2-7; D assignment may be TRBD1 or TRBD2 (6 bases each). Trimming pared 2 bases from V and 2 bases from J, leaving 22 bases between. Looked up from germline, CDR1 is KGHSH and CDR2 is LQKENI. The CDR3 consists of 18 residues.

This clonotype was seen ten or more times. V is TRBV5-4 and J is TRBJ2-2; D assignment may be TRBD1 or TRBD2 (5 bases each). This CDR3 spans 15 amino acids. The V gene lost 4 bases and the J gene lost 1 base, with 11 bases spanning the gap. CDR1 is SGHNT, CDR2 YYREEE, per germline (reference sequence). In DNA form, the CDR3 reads TGTGCCAGCAGCGTCGGGACGGAGAACACCGGGGAGCTGTTTTTT. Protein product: CASSVGTENTGELFF.

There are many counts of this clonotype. DNA for the CDR3: TGCAGTGCTAGACACAGGCTGAGCTCCTACGAGCAGTACTTC. It is translated as CSARHRLSSYEQYF. The rearrangement uses TRBV20-1 and TRBJ2-7; tentatively, D is TRBD1 (5 bases). This CDR3 comprises 14 residues. Germline-derived CDR1 and CDR2 are DFQATT and SNEGSKA (reference sequence). Trimming stripped 2 bases from V and 0 bases from J, with 11 bases between.

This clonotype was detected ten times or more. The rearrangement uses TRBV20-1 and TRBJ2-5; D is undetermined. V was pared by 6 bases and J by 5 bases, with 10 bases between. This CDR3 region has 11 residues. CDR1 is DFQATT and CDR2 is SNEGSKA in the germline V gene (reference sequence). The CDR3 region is CSATSWETQYF. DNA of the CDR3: TGCAGTGCAACGAGTTGGGAGACCCAGTACTTC.

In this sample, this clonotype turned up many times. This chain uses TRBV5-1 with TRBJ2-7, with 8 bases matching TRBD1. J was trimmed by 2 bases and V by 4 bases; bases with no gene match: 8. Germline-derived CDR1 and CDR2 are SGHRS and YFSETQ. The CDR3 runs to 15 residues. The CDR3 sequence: CASSPNGQGPYEQYF. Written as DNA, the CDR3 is TGCGCCAGCAGCCCCAATGGACAGGGACCCTACGAGCAGTACTTC.

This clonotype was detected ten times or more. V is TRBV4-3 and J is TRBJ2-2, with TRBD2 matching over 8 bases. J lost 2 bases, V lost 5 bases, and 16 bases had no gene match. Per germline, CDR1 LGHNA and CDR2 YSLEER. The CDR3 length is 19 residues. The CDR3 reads CASSSRVTTSGLNTGELFF. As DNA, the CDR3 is TGCGCCAGCAGCTCAAGGGTGACCACTAGCGGACTCAACACCGGGGAGCTGTTTTTT.

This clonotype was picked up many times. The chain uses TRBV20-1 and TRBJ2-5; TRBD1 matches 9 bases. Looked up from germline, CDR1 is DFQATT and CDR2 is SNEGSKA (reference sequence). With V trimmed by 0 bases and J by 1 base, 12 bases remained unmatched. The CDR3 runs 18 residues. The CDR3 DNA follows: TGCAGTGCTAGAGATGGCGGCTCGGGACAGGGCCTCCAAGAGACCCAGTACTTC. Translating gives CSARDGGSGQGLQETQYF.

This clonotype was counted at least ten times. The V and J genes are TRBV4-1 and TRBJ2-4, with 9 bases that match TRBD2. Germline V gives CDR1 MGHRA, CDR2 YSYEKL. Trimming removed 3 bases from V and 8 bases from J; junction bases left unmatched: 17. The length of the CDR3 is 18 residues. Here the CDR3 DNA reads TGCGCCAGCAGCCATTCCCCCGGAAGCGGGGGGCGGCCGGACATTCAGTACTTC. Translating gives CASSHSPGSGGRPDIQYF.

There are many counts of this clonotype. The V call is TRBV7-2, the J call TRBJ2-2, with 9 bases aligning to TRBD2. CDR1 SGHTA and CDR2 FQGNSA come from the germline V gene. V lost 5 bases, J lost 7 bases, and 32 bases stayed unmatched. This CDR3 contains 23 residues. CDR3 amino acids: CASSPGGLAGPSLLRDFYGELFF. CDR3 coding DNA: TGTGCCAGCAGCCCCGGTGGGCTAGCGGGGCCCTCACTCCTCCGGGACTTCTACGGGGAGCTGTTTTTT.

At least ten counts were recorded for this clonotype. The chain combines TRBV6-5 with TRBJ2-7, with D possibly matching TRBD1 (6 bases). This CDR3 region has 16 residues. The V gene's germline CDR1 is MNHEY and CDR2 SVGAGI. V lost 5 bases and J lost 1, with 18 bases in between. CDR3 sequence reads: CASSTVQGILSYEQYF. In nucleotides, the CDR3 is TGTGCCAGCAGTACTGTACAGGGAATACTTTCCTACGAGCAGTACTTC.

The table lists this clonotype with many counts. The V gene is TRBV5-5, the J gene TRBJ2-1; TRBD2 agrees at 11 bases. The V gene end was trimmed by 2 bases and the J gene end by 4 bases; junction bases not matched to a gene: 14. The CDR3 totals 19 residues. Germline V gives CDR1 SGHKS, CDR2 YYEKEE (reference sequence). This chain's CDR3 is CASSLAYRGLAVFYNEQFF. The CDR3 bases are TGTGCCAGCAGCTTAGCATACAGGGGACTAGCGGTATTTTACAATGAGCAGTTCTTC.

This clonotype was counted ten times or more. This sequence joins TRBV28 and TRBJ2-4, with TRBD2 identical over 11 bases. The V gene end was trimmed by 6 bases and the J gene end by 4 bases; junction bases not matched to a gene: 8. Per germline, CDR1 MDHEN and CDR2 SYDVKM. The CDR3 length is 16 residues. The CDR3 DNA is TGTGCCAGCAGAAAGCTAGCGGGGGGACTGAAAAACATTCAGTACTTC. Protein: CASRKLAGGLKNIQYF. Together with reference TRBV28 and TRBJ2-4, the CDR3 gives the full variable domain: DVKVTQSSRYLVKRTGEKVFLECVQDMDHENMFWYRQDPGLGLRLIYFSYDVKMKEKGDIPEGYSVSREKKERFSLILESASTNQTSMYLCASRKLAGGLKNIQYFGAGTRLSVL.

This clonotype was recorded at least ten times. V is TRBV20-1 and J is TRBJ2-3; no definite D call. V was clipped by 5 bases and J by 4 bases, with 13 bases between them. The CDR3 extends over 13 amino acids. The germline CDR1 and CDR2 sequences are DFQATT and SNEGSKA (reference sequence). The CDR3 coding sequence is TGCAGTGCTCCCCCGGGTTGGGCAGATACGCAGTATTTT. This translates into CSAPPGWADTQYF.

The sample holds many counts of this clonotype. Here the CDR3 reads CASSLGVGEQFF. CDR3 in DNA: TGTGCCAGCAGCTTGGGGGTGGGAGAGCAGTTCTTC. The rearrangement uses TRBV7-2 and TRBJ2-1, with D perhaps matching TRBD1 or TRBD2 (5 bases each). CDR3 length: 12 residues. Trimming took off 3 bases at V and 10 bases at J, with 10 bases between the two ends. The V gene's germline CDR1 is SGHTA and CDR2 FQGNSA.

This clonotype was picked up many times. The CDR3, as DNA: TGCAGTGCTGAAAGGGCGGGAAGGGGCACTGAAGCTTTCTTT. This translates into CSAERAGRGTEAFF. The genes are TRBV20-1 and TRBJ1-1, with D tentatively TRBD1 (5 bases). The CDR3 loop spans 14 amino acids. V dropped 5 bases and J dropped 4 bases, with 17 bases sitting between them. Germline loops: CDR1 DFQATT, CDR2 SNEGSKA (reference sequence).

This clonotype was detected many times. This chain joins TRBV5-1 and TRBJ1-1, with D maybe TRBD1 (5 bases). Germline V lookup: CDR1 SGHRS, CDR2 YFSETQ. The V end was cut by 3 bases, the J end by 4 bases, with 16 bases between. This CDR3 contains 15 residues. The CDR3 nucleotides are TGCGCCAGCAGCTCGCAGTGGGGGTTCAGCACTGAAGCTTTCTTT. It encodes CASSSQWGFSTEAFF.

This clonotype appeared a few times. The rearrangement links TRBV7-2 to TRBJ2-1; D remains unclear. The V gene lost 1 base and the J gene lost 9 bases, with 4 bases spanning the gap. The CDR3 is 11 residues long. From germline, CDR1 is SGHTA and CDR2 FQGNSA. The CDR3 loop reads CASSLGFEQFF. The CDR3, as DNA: TGTGCCAGCAGCTTAGGCTTTGAGCAGTTCTTC.